Listed below are T cell receptor beta chains from one sample, sequenced in a study of siplizumab effects on memory and regulatory T cells. The repertoire was sequenced with immunoSEQ multiplex PCR; TCRdb's copy has only in-frame clones and lacks some. The repertoire consists of 75,000 to 100,000 clones, with approximately 93% occurring once and the leading ten covering roughly 0.3%. The sample taken for sequencing was non-Treg CD4+ T cells sorted from blood. The receptors derive from a human donor in good health. Each CDR3 is given with its conserved first and last residue. Fields, in order: D gene, clone size, J gene, V gene, CDR3 protein, CDR3 DNA. A D gene is named only where the DNA matches it firmly. Not every row has a clone size; where given, it reads once, few, many or a size class.

D: -
size: -
J: TRBJ2-1
V: TRBV18
CDR3: CASSSGVGEQFF
DNA: TGTGCCAGCTCAAGTGGGGTCGGCGAGCAGTTCTTC

D: TRBD1
size: -
J: TRBJ2-6
V: TRBV7-9
CDR3: CASSPTGGPGANVLTF
DNA: TGTGCCAGCAGCCCGACAGGGGGGCCTGGGGCCAACGTCCTGACTTTC

D: -
size: -
J: TRBJ2-3
V: TRBV30
CDR3: CAWSVGSGRFTDTQYF
DNA: TGTGCCTGGAGTGTAGGGTCAGGGCGATTCACAGATACGCAGTATTTT

D: -
size: -
J: TRBJ2-2
V: TRBV10-3
CDR3: CAISEHSGELFF
DNA: TGTGCCATCAGTGAGCACTCCGGGGAGCTGTTTTTT

D: TRBD1
size: -
J: TRBJ1-2
V: TRBV7-2
CDR3: CASSLGQRYGYTF
DNA: TGTGCCAGCAGCTTGGGACAGCGCTATGGCTACACCTTC

D: -
size: -
J: TRBJ2-7
V: TRBV11-2
CDR3: CASSLPPTSGGEQYF
DNA: TGTGCCAGCAGCTTACCTCCGACTTCAGGAGGCGAGCAGTACTTC

D: -
size: -
J: TRBJ2-3
V: TRBV5-1
CDR3: CASSGRGAKDTQYF
DNA: TGCGCCAGCAGTGGAAGGGGCGCGAAAGATACGCAGTATTTT

D: TRBD2
size: -
J: TRBJ2-7
V: TRBV6-5
CDR3: CASSYLAGGRYEQYF
DNA: TGTGCCAGCAGTTACCTAGCGGGAGGCCGCTACGAGCAGTACTTC

D: -
size: -
J: TRBJ2-7
V: TRBV5-5
CDR3: CASSSGPTYEQYF
DNA: TGTGCCAGCAGCTCAGGGCCTACCTACGAGCAGTACTTC

D: TRBD1
size: -
J: TRBJ1-1
V: TRBV4-1
CDR3: CASSQADRGTEAFF
DNA: TGCGCCAGCAGCCAAGCGGACAGGGGCACTGAAGCTTTCTTT

D: -
size: -
J: TRBJ1-3
V: TRBV7-9
CDR3: CASSPWDVSGNTIYF
DNA: TGTGCCAGCAGCCCCTGGGACGTCTCTGGAAACACCATATATTTT

D: -
size: -
J: TRBJ2-3
V: TRBV2
CDR3: CASSALFTDTQYF
DNA: TGTGCCAGCAGTGCCCTTTTCACAGATACGCAGTATTTT

D: -
size: -
J: TRBJ1-1
V: TRBV7-9
CDR3: CASSFRTEAFF
DNA: TGTGCCAGCAGCTTTCGTACTGAAGCTTTCTTT

D: TRBD1
size: -
J: TRBJ2-5
V: TRBV30
CDR3: CAWGTGSQETQYF
DNA: TGTGCCTGGGGGACAGGGTCGCAGGAGACCCAGTACTTC

D: -
size: -
J: TRBJ2-7
V: TRBV6-5
CDR3: CASSWAGPSYEQYF
DNA: TGTGCCAGCAGTTGGGCGGGCCCTTCCTACGAGCAGTACTTC

D: TRBD1
size: few
J: TRBJ1-5
V: TRBV4-1
CDR3: CASSQVAGTGNQPQHF
DNA: TGCGCCAGCAGCCAAGTCGCCGGGACAGGGAATCAGCCCCAGCATTTT

D: TRBD2
size: -
J: TRBJ2-7
V: TRBV5-6
CDR3: CASTRGSYEQYF
DNA: TGTGCCAGCACGCGGGGGTCCTACGAGCAGTACTTC

D: -
size: -
J: TRBJ2-1
V: TRBV7-7
CDR3: CASSWDSNNEQFF
DNA: TGTGCTAGCAGCTGGGATTCGAACAATGAGCAGTTCTTC

D: TRBD1
size: -
J: TRBJ1-1
V: TRBV30
CDR3: CAWSADRASEAFF
DNA: TGTGCCTGGAGTGCGGACAGGGCCTCTGAAGCTTTCTTT

D: -
size: few
J: TRBJ1-5
V: TRBV11-2
CDR3: CASSLSSGGPYSNQPQHF
DNA: TGTGCCAGCAGCTTATCATCGGGAGGACCCTATAGCAATCAGCCCCAGCATTTT

D: TRBD2
size: -
J: TRBJ2-1
V: TRBV5-1
CDR3: CASSLGLAGGNEQFF
DNA: TGCGCCAGCAGCCTGGGACTAGCGGGGGGCAATGAGCAGTTCTTC

D: -
size: -
J: TRBJ1-2
V: TRBV7-9
CDR3: CASSFSGRTNYGYTF
DNA: TGTGCCAGCAGCTTTTCGGGAAGAACTAACTATGGCTACACCTTC

D: -
size: -
J: TRBJ2-7
V: TRBV13
CDR3: CASSPKAKDRSDEQYF
DNA: TGTGCCAGCAGCCCAAAGGCGAAGGACCGGTCGGACGAGCAGTACTTC

D: TRBD1
size: -
J: TRBJ1-5
V: TRBV30
CDR3: CAWDKGGPSNQPQHF
DNA: TGTGCCTGGGATAAAGGGGGCCCTAGCAATCAGCCCCAGCATTTT

D: TRBD2
size: -
J: TRBJ2-7
V: TRBV5-1
CDR3: CASKRLLAGTGSSYEQYF
DNA: TGCGCCAGCAAAAGGTTACTAGCGGGAACGGGAAGCTCCTACGAGCAGTACTTC

D: -
size: -
J: TRBJ2-6
V: TRBV7-7
CDR3: CASSPTDLSGANVLTF
DNA: TGTGCTAGCAGCCCAACAGATCTCTCTGGGGCCAACGTCCTGACTTTC

D: TRBD1
size: -
J: TRBJ1-5
V: TRBV7-9
CDR3: CASSLTGVGQPQHF
DNA: TGTGCCAGCAGCCTCACAGGGGTAGGGCAGCCCCAGCATTTT

D: -
size: -
J: TRBJ1-3
V: TRBV9
CDR3: CASSISPSGNTIYF
DNA: TGTGCCAGCAGCATTTCCCCCTCTGGAAACACCATATATTTT

D: TRBD1
size: -
J: TRBJ1-5
V: TRBV6-5
CDR3: CASSFGQGSQPQHF
DNA: TGTGCCAGCAGTTTCGGACAGGGGAGTCAGCCCCAGCATTTT

D: -
size: -
J: TRBJ1-1
V: TRBV27
CDR3: CASSFEGNTEAFF
DNA: TGTGCCAGCAGTTTTGAAGGGAACACTGAAGCTTTCTTT

D: -
size: -
J: TRBJ1-2
V: TRBV25-1
CDR3: CASSGRGGRSGYTF
DNA: TGTGCCAGCAGCGGGCGGGGGGGCAGGTCTGGCTACACCTTC

D: TRBD1
size: -
J: TRBJ1-4
V: TRBV7-9
CDR3: CASSGPGQGGEKLFF
DNA: TGTGCCAGCAGCGGACCGGGACAGGGCGGCGAAAAACTGTTTTTT

D: -
size: few
J: TRBJ1-4
V: TRBV30
CDR3: CAWSVQGTGEKLFF
DNA: TGTGCCTGGAGTGTACAAGGGACGGGTGAAAAACTGTTTTTT

D: -
size: -
J: TRBJ1-1
V: TRBV29-1
CDR3: CSVDGTENTEAFF
DNA: TGCAGCGTTGACGGGACGGAGAACACTGAAGCTTTCTTT

D: -
size: -
J: TRBJ2-4
V: TRBV2
CDR3: CASSSGHLSPKNIQYF
DNA: TGTGCCAGCAGTTCGGGACACTTGTCCCCCAAAAACATTCAGTACTTC

D: -
size: once
J: TRBJ2-7
V: TRBV11-2
CDR3: CASSIGSGPWYEQYF
DNA: TGTGCCAGCAGCATTGGGTCGGGGCCATGGTACGAGCAGTACTTC

D: -
size: -
J: TRBJ1-2
V: TRBV28
CDR3: CASSFVSNYGYTF
DNA: TGTGCCAGCAGTTTTGTTTCTAACTATGGCTACACCTTC

D: TRBD1
size: -
J: TRBJ1-3
V: TRBV2
CDR3: CASTGGIPGNTIYF
DNA: TGTGCCAGCACAGGGGGAATTCCTGGAAACACCATATATTTT

D: -
size: -
J: TRBJ1-3
V: TRBV10-3
CDR3: CATHGAGVSGNTIYF
DNA: TGTGCCACTCACGGTGCGGGCGTCTCTGGAAACACCATATATTTT

D: -
size: -
J: TRBJ1-2
V: TRBV19
CDR3: CASSILGQSYGYTF
DNA: TGTGCCAGTAGTATCCTGGGCCAGTCCTACGGCTACACCTTC

D: -
size: -
J: TRBJ1-1
V: TRBV4-1
CDR3: CASSQVRGATEAFF
DNA: TGCGCCAGCAGCCAAGTGCGGGGGGCCACTGAAGCTTTCTTT

D: TRBD1
size: few
J: TRBJ1-1
V: TRBV27
CDR3: CASSSGTANTEAFF
DNA: TGTGCCAGCAGTTCGGGGACAGCGAACACTGAAGCTTTCTTT

D: -
size: -
J: TRBJ1-6
V: TRBV10-3
CDR3: CAISESASLVLHF
DNA: TGTGCCATCAGTGAGTCGGCGTCTTTGGTCCTCCACTTT

D: -
size: once
J: TRBJ2-1
V: TRBV13
CDR3: CASSLSRSSYNEQFF
DNA: TGTGCCAGCAGCTTAAGCAGGAGCTCCTACAATGAGCAGTTCTTC

D: TRBD1
size: -
J: TRBJ1-1
V: TRBV5-6
CDR3: CASSTGQGMTEAFF
DNA: TGTGCCAGCAGCACGGGACAGGGGATGACTGAAGCTTTCTTT

D: -
size: -
J: TRBJ1-2
V: TRBV7-9
CDR3: CASSLAGPGVHGYTF
DNA: TGTGCCAGCAGCTTAGCGGGCCCCGGGGTGCATGGCTACACCTTC

D: TRBD1
size: -
J: TRBJ2-2
V: TRBV6-5
CDR3: CASSSSRDRATGELFF
DNA: TGTGCCAGCAGTTCGAGCCGGGACAGGGCAACCGGGGAGCTGTTTTTT